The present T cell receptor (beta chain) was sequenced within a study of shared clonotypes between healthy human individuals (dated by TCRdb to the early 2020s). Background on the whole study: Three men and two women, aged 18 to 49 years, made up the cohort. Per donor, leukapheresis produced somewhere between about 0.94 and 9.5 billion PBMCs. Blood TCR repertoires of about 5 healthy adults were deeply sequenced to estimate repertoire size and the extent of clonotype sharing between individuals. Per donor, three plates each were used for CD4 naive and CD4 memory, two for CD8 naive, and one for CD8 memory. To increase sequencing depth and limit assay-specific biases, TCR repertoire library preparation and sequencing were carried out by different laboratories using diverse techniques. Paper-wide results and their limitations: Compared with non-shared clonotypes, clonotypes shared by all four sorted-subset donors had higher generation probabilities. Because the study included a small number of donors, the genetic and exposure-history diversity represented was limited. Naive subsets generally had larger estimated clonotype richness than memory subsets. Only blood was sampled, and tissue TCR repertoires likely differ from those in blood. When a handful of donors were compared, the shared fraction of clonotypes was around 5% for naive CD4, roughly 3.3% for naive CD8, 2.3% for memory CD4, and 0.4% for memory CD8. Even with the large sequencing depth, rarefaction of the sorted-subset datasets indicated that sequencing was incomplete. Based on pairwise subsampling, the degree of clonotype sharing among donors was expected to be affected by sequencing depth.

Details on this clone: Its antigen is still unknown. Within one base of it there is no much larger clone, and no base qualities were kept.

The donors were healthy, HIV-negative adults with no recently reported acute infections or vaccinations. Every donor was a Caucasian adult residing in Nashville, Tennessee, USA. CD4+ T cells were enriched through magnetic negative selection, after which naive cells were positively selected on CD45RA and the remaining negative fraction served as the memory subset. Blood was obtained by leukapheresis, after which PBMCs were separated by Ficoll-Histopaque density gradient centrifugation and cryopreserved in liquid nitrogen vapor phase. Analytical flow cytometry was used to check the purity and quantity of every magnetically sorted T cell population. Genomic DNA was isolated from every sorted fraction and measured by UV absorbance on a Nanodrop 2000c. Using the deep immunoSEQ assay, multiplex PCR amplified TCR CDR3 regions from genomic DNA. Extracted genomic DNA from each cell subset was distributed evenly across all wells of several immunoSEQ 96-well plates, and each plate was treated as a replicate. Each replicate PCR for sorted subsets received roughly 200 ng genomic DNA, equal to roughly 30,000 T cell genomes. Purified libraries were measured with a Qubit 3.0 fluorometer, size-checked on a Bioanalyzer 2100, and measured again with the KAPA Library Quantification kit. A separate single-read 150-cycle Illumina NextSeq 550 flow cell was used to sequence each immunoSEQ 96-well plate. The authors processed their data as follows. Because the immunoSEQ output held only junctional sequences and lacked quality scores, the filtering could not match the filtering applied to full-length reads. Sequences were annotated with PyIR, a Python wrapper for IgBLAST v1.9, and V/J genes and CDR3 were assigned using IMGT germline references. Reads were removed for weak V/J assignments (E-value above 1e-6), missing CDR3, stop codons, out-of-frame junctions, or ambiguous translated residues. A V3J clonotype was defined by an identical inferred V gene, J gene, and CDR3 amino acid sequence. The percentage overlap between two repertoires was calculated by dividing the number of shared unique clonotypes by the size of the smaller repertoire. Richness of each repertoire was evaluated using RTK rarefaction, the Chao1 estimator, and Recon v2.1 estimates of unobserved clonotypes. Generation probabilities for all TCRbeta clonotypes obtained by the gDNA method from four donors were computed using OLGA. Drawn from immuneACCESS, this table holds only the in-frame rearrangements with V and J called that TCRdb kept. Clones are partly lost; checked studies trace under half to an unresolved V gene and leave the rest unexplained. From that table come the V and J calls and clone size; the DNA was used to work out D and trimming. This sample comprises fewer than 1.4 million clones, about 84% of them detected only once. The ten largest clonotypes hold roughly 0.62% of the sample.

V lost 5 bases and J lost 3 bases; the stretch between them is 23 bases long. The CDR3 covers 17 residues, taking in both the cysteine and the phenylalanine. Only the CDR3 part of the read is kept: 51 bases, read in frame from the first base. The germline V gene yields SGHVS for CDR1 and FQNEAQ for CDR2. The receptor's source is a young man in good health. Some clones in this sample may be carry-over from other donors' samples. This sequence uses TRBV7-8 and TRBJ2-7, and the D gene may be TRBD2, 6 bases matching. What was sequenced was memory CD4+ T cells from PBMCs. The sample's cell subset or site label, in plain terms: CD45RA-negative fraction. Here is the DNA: TGTGCCAGCAGCGCCTTTATAGCGGCCGGCCATGGCTACGAGCAGTACTTC. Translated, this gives CASSAFIAAGHGYEQYF.